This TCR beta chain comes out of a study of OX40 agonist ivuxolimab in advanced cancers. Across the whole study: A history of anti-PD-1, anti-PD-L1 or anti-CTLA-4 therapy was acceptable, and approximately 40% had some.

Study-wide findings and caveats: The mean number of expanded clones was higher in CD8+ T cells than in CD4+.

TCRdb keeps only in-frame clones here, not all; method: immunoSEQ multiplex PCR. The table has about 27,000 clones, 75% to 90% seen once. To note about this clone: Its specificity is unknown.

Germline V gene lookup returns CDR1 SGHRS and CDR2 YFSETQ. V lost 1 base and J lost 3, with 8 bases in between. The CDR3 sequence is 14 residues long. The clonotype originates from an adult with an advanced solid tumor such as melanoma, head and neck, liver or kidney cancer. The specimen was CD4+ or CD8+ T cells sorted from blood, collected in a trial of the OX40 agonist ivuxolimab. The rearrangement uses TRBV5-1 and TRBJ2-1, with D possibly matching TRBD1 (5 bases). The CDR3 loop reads CASSLSRDYNEQFF. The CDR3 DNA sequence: TGCGCCAGCAGCTTGTCCAGGGACTACAATGAGCAGTTCTTC.